Each of the 16 T cell receptor beta chains below was sequenced from the same sample in a study of cytomegalovirus exposure and HLA in healthy donors. Produced via immunoSEQ multiplex PCR; TCRdb's table is partial and in-frame only. The table lists about 110,000 clones, approximately 90% of them singletons. The sample taken for sequencing was PBMCs. Receptor source: a woman aged 25 to 39 in good health and CMV-seropositive.

This clone was detected only a few times. J is TRBJ2-7 and V is TRBV2; TRBD2 matches at 12 bases. This CDR3 is built from 17 residues. Germline V gives CDR1 SNHLY, CDR2 FYNNEI. V lost 6 bases to trimming and J lost 0 bases; unmatched junction nucleotides: 9. The CDR3 DNA reads as TGTGCCAGCAGCGGAGGGACTAGCGGGCGCCTCTCCTACGAGCAGTACTTC. Amino acid sequence: CASSGGTSGRLSYEQYF.

This rearrangement joins TRBV7-3 to TRBJ2-2; 14 bases align to TRBD2. Unmatched junction bases numbered 3, after V lost 0 bases and J lost 0 bases. The CDR3 spans 19 residues. CDR1 is SGHTA and CDR2 is FQGTGA in the germline V gene. This chain's CDR3 is CASSLTGLAGATNTGELFF. CDR3 bases: TGTGCCAGCAGCTTAACGGGACTAGCGGGAGCCACGAACACCGGGGAGCTGTTTTTT.

The chain has TRBV15 and TRBJ2-5; D is unclear. Germline CDR1 is LNHNV and CDR2 is YYDKDF (reference sequence). Trimming cost V 0 bases and J 2 bases, with 7 bases left between them. This CDR3 is built from 14 residues. The CDR3 sequence is CATSRDLGQETQYF. CDR3 nucleotides: TGTGCCACCAGCAGAGATCTAGGTCAAGAGACCCAGTACTTC.

This clone showed up just once. The chain recombines TRBV5-1 with TRBJ1-1; TRBD1 is a possible D gene (5 bases). CDR1 and CDR2 (germline): SGHRS, YFSETQ. With 2 bases removed from V and 1 base from J, the gap between germline ends came to 9 bases. The CDR3 is made up of 14 amino acids. The CDR3 here is CASSFGQGNTEAFF. CDR3 DNA sequence: TGCGCCAGCAGCTTCGGGCAGGGGAACACTGAAGCTTTCTTT.

The genes are TRBV6-1 and TRBJ2-1; TRBD2 matches 13 bases. Looked up from germline, CDR1 is MNHNS and CDR2 is SASEGT. There are 15 residues in the CDR3. J lost 8 bases, V lost 5 bases, and 6 bases had no gene match. CDR3 protein: CASSRRTSGSDEQFF. CDR3 DNA sequence: TGTGCCAGCAGTAGACGGACTAGCGGGAGTGATGAGCAGTTCTTC.

The V call is TRBV5-6, the J call TRBJ1-4; weak D call: TRBD1 (6 bases). This CDR3 contains 15 residues. Trimming took 4 bases from V and 8 from J, leaving 18 bases between them. The germline V gene has CDR1 SGHDT and CDR2 YYEEEE. DNA of the CDR3: TGTGCCAGCAGCGACCTCAGGGGAATAGGGGAAAAACTGTTTTTT. Translation gives CASSDLRGIGEKLFF.

The V call is TRBV11-2, the J call TRBJ2-3, with TRBD2 matching 8 bases. The CDR3 consists of 16 residues. From germline, CDR1 is SGHAT and CDR2 FQNNGV. With 2 bases clipped from V and 1 base from J, the junction kept 5 bases outside the gene matches. CDR3 sequence (DNA): TGTGCCAGCAGCTTACGCGGACTAGCACGCACAGATACGCAGTATTTT. This gives the protein CASSLRGLARTDTQYF. The whole variable domain, remainder taken from reference TRBV11-2 and TRBJ2-3, is EAGVAQSPRYKIIEKRQSVAFWCNPISGHATLYWYQQILGQGPKLLIQFQNNGVVDDSQLPKDRFSAERLKGVDSTLKIQPAKLEDSAVYLCASSLRGLARTDTQYFGPGTRLTVL.

A single count supports this clone. This chain joins TRBV7-9 and TRBJ2-1; the match to TRBD2 covers 9 bases. The V and J ends lost 5 bases and 11 bases, in that order; junction bases with no gene match: 4. The CDR3 is made up of 12 amino acids. Germline CDR1 and CDR2: SEHNR and FQNEAQ (reference sequence). The CDR3 region has the DNA TGTGCCAGCAGCCTCGGGACTAGCAAGCAGTTCTTC. Translation: CASSLGTSKQFF.

The CDR3: CASSTRTGVPDTQYF. The CDR3 DNA sequence: TGTGCCAGTAGTACACGGACAGGGGTACCAGATACGCAGTATTTT. V is TRBV19 and J is TRBJ2-3; 9 bases map to TRBD1. Germline assignment: CDR1 LNHDA and CDR2 SQIVND (reference sequence). The V segment lost 4 bases and the J segment 4 bases; nucleotides outside the gene matches: 6. CDR3 length: 15 residues.

The chain recombines TRBV29-1 with TRBJ2-1, with 12 bases aligning to TRBD2. J lost 10 bases, V lost 3 bases, and 16 bases had no gene match. The V gene's germline CDR1 is SQVTM and CDR2 ANQGSEA. The CDR3 runs to 17 residues. CDR3 coding DNA: TGCAGCGTTGATACTAGCGGGAGGCCCGCATCGATCCTAGAGCAGTTCTTC. Translating gives CSVDTSGRPASILEQFF.

The chain is built from TRBV4-3 and TRBJ2-7, with D perhaps TRBD2 (5 bases). V was clipped by 0 bases and J by 3 bases, with 12 bases between them. The CDR3 contains 15 residues. Germline assignment: CDR1 LGHNA and CDR2 YSLEER. The CDR3 region has the DNA TGCGCCAGCAGCCAAGACATCGCAGGAGGCTACGAGCAGTACTTC. Amino acid sequence: CASSQDIAGGYEQYF.

V usage is TRBV5-4 and J usage is TRBJ2-3, with D hard to call. V dropped 0 bases and J dropped 4 bases, with 3 bases sitting between them. This CDR3 region has 12 residues. CDR1 is SGHNT, CDR2 YYREEE, per germline (reference sequence). The chain's CDR3 is CASSLDSDTQYF. The CDR3 DNA reads TGTGCCAGCAGCTTGGACTCAGATACGCAGTATTTT.

This chain links TRBV18 with TRBJ2-7; 10 positions agree with TRBD1. After removal of 6 bases from V and 5 bases from J, the junction contained 10 bases not matched to a gene. The CDR3 runs 15 residues. CDR1 and CDR2 from the germline V gene are KGHSH and LQKENI. DNA for the CDR3: TGTGCCAGCTCCGGGGGACAGGGGAACGGAGACGAGCAGTACTTC. As protein: CASSGGQGNGDEQYF.

This chain connects TRBV7-9 to TRBJ2-5, with 8 bases identical to TRBD1. CDR3 length equals 15 residues. CDR1 SEHNR and CDR2 FQNEAQ come from the germline V gene (reference sequence). V lost 4 bases to trimming and J lost 1 base; unmatched junction nucleotides: 5. The CDR3 sequence: CASSYFGTGQETQYF. The CDR3 DNA sequence: TGTGCCAGCAGCTACTTCGGGACAGGCCAAGAGACCCAGTACTTC.

This chain connects TRBV30 to TRBJ1-1; D remains ambiguous. Germline-derived CDR1 and CDR2 are GTSNPN and SVGIG (reference sequence). The CDR3 has 13 residues. V lost 0 bases, J lost 6 bases, and 11 bases lay in between. CDR3 DNA sequence: TGTGCCTGGAGTGTAGTCCCAGGCGCTGAAGCTTTCTTT. Amino acids: CAWSVVPGAEAFF. The entire variable domain, with the rest obtained from reference TRBV30 and TRBJ1-1, is as follows: SQTIHQWPATLVQPVGSPLSLECTVEGTSNPNLYWYRQAAGRGLQLLFYSVGIGQISSEVPQNLSASRPQDRQFILSSKKLLLSDSGFYLCAWSVVPGAEAFFGQGTRLTVV.

The chain combines TRBV9 with TRBJ2-5; 8 bases agree with TRBD1. The CDR3 runs to 18 residues. Trimming removed 0 bases from V and 1 base from J; junction bases left unmatched: 11. The germline V gene has CDR1 SGDLS and CDR2 YYNGEE. Written as DNA, the CDR3 is TGTGCCAGCAGCGTAGTTGCCTTGACAGGGGAGAGCCAAGAGACCCAGTACTTC. This encodes CASSVVALTGESQETQYF.